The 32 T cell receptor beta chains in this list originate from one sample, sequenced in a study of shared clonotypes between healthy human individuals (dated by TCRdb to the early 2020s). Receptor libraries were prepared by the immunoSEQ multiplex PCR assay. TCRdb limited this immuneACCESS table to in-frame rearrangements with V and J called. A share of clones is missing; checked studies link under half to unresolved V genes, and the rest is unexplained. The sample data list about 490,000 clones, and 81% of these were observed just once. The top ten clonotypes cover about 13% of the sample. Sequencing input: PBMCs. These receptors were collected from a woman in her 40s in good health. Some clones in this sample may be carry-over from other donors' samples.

DNA for the CDR3: TGTGCCAGCAGTCCAGCGGGAGATGAGACCCAGTACTTC. It codes for CASSPAGDETQYF. The chain recombines TRBV28 with TRBJ2-5; 8 bases agree with TRBD2. Germline lookup yields CDR1 MDHEN and CDR2 SYDVKM. With 5 bases clipped from V and 5 bases from J, the junction kept 4 bases outside the gene matches. The CDR3 covers 13 residues.

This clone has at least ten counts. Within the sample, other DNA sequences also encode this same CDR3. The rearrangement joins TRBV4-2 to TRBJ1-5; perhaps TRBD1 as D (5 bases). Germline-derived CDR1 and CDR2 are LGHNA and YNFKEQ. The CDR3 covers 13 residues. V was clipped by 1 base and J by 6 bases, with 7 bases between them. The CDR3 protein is CASSQGDGQPQHF. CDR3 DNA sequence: TGTGCCAGCAGCCAAGGGGACGGTCAGCCCCAGCATTTT.

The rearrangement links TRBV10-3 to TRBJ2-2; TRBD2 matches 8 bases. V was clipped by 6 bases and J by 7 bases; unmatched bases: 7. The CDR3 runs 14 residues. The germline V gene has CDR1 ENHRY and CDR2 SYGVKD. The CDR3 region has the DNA TGTGCCATCAGACCGGCGCGGGAGGACGGGGAGCTGTTTTTT. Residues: CAIRPAREDGELFF.

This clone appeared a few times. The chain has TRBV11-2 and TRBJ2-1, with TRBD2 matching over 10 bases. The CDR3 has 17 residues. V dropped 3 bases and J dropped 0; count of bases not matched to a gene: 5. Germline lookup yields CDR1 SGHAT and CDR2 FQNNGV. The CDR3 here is CASSLQLAGSSYNEQFF. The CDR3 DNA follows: TGTGCCAGCAGCTTGCAACTAGCGGGGAGCTCCTACAATGAGCAGTTCTTC.

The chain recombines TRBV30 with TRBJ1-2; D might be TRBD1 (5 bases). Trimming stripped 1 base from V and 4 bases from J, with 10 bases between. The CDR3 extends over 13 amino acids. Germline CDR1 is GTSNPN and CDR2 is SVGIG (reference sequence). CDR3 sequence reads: CAWSEFDSYGYTF. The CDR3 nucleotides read TGTGCCTGGAGTGAGTTTGACAGCTATGGCTACACCTTC.

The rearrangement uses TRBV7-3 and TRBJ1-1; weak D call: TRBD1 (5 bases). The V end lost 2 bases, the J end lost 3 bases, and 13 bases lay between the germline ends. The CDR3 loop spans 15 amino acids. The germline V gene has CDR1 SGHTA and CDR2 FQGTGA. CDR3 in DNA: TGTGCCAGCAGCTTATTGGCGGGGGGAGACACTGAAGCTTTCTTT. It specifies CASSLLAGGDTEAFF.

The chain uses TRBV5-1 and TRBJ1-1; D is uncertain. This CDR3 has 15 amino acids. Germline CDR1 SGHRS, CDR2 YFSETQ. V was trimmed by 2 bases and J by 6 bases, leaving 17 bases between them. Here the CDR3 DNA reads TGCGCCAGCAGCTTTGGACCCCCGGTTGGGGCTGAAGCTTTCTTT. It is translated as CASSFGPPVGAEAFF.

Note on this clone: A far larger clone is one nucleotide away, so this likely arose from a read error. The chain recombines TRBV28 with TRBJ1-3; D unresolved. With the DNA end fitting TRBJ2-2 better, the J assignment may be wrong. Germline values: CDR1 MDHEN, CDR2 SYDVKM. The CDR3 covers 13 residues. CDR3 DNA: TGTGCCAGCAGCGAGGTAAACACCGGGGAGCTGTTTTTT. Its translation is CASSEVNTGELFF.

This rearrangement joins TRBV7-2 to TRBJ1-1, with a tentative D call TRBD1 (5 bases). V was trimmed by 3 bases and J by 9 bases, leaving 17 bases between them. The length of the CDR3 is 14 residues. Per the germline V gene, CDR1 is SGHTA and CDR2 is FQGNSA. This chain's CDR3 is CASSFLDRPVQAFF. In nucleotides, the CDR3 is TGTGCCAGCAGCTTCCTCGACAGACCTGTACAAGCTTTCTTT. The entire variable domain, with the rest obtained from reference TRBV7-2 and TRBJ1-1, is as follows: GAGVSQSPSNKVTEKGKDVELRCDPISGHTALYWYRQSLGQGLEFLIYFQGNSAPDKSGLPSDRFSAERTGGSVSTLTIQRTQQEDSAVYLCASSFLDRPVQAFFGQGTRLTVV.

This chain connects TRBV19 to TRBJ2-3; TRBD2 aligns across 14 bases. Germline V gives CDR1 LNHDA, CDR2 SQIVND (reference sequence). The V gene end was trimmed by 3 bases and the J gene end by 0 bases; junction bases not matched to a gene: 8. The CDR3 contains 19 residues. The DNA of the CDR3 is TGTGCCAGTAGTATTCTCGGACTAGCGGGAGGAGGTAGCACAGATACGCAGTATTTT. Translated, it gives CASSILGLAGGGSTDTQYF.

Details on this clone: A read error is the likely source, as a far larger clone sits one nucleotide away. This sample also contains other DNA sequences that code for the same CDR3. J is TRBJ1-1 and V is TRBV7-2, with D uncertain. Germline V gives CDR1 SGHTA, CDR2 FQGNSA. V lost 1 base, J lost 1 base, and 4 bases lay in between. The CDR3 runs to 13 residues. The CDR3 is CASSLEGNTEAFF. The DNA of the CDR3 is TGTGCCAGCAGCTTAGAAGGGAACACTGAAGCTTTCTTT.

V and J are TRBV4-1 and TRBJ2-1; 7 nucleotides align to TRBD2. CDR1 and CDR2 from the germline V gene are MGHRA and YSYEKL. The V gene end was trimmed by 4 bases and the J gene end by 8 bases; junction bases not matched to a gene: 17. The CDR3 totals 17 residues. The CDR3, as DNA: TGCGCCAGCAGCCCGCCACTAACTAGCGTGGTTAATCATGAGCAGTTCTTC. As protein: CASSPPLTSVVNHEQFF.

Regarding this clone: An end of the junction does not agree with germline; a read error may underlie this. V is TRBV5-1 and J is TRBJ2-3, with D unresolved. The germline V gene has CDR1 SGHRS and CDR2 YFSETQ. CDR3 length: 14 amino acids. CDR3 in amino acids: CASRLVGRTDTQYF. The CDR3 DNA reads TGCGCCAGCAGATTGGTCGGTAGAACAGATACGCAGTATTTT.

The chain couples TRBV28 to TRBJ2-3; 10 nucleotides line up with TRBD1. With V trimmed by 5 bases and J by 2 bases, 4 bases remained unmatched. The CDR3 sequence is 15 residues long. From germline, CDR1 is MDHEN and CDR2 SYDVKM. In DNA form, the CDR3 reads TGTGCCAGCAGTACGGGGACAGGGGCCACAGATACGCAGTATTTT. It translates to CASSTGTGATDTQYF.

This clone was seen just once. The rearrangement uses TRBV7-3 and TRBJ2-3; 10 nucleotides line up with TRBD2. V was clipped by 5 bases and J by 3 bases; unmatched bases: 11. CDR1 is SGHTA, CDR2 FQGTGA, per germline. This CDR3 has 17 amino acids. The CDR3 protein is CASSPRGTSALTDTQYF. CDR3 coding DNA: TGTGCCAGCAGCCCTAGGGGGACTAGCGCCCTGACAGATACGCAGTATTTT. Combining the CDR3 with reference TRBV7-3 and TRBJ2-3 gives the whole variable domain GAGVSQTPSNKVTEKGKYVELRCDPISGHTALYWYRQSLGQGPEFLIYFQGTGAADDSGLPNDRFFAVRPEGSVSTLKIQRTERGDSAVYLCASSPRGTSALTDTQYFGPGTRLTVL.

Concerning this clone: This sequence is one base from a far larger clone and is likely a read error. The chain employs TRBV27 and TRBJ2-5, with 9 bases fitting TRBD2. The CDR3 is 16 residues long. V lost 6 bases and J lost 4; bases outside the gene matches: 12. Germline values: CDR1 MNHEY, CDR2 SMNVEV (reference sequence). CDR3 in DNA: TGTGCCAGCAGGCCGCCTAGGGTACTAGCGGGAGAGACCCAGTACTTC. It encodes CASRPPRVLAGETQYF.

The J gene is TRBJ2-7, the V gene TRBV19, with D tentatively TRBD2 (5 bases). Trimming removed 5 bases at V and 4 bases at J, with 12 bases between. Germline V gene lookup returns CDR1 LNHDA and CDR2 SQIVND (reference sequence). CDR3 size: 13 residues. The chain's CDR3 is CASSLGSGYEQYF. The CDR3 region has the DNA TGTGCCAGTAGTCTGGGCTCGGGATACGAGCAGTACTTC. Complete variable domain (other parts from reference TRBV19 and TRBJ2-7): DGGITQSPKYLFRKEGQNVTLSCEQNLNHDAMYWYRQDPGQGLRLIYYSQIVNDFQKGDIAEGYSVSREKKESFPLTVTSAQKNPTAFYLCASSLGSGYEQYFGPGTRLTVT.

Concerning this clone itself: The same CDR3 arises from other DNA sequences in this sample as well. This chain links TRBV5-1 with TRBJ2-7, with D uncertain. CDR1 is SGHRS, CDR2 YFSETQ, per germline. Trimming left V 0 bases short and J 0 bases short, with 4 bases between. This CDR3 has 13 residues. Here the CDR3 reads CASSLEVSYEQYF. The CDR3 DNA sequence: TGCGCCAGCAGCTTGGAGGTCTCCTACGAGCAGTACTTC.

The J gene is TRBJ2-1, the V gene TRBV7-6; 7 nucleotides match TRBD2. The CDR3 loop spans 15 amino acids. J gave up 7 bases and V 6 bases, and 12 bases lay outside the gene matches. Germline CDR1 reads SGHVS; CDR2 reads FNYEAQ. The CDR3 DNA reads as TGTGCCAGCAGTAGTGTTGCGGGAGCGGAAAATGAGCAGTTCTTC. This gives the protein CASSSVAGAENEQFF.

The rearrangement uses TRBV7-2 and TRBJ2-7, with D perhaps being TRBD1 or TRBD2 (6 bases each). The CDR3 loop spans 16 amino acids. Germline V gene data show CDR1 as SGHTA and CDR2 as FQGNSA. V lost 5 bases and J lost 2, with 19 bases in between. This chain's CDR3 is CASSPLGGGTAYEQYF. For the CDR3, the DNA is TGTGCCAGCAGCCCCCTGGGGGGCGGAACCGCCTACGAGCAGTACTTC.

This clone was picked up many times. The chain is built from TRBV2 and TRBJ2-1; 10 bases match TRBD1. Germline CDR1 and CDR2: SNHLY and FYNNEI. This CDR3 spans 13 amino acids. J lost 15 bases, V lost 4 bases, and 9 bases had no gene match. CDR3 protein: CASSGSGQGPWFF. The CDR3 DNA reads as TGTGCCAGCAGTGGCTCGGGACAGGGGCCCTGGTTCTTC.

The CDR3 region is CASGSGPDSSYNEQFF. The CDR3 DNA sequence: TGTGCCAGCGGGAGCGGGCCTGACAGCTCCTACAATGAGCAGTTCTTC. The chain couples TRBV11-2 to TRBJ2-1; perhaps TRBD2 as D (6 bases). Trimming removed 8 bases at V and 0 bases at J, with 17 bases between. The CDR3 is 16 residues long. Germline lookup yields CDR1 SGHAT and CDR2 FQNNGV.

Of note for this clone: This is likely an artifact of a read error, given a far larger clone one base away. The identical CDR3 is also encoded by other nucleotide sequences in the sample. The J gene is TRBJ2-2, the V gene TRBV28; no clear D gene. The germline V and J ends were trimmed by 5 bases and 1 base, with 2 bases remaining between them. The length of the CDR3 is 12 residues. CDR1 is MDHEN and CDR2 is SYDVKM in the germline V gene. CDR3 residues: CASSLNTGELFF. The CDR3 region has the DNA TGTGCCAGCAGTCTGAACACCGGGGAGCTGTTTTTT.

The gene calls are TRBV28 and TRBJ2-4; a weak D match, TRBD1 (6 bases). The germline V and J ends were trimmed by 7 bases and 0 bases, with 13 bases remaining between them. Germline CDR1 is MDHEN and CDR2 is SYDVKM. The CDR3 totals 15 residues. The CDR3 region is CASTAGTLAKNIQYF. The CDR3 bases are TGTGCCAGCACGGCCGGGACATTAGCCAAAAACATTCAGTACTTC. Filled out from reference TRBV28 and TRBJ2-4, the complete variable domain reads DVKVTQSSRYLVKRTGEKVFLECVQDMDHENMFWYRQDPGLGLRLIYFSYDVKMKEKGDIPEGYSVSREKKERFSLILESASTNQTSMYLCASTAGTLAKNIQYFGAGTRLSVL.

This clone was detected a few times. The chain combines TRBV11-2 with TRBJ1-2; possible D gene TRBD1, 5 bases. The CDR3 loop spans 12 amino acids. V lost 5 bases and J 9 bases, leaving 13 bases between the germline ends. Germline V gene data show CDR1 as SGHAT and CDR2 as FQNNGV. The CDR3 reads CASSHEAGRYTF. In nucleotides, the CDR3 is TGTGCCAGCAGCCACGAGGCAGGGCGCTACACCTTC.

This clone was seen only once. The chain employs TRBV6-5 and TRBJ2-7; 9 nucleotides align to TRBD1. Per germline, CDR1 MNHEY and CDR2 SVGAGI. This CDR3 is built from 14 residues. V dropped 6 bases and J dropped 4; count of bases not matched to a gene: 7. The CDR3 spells CASSTDRGGYEQYF. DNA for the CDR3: TGTGCCAGCAGCACGGACAGGGGCGGGTACGAGCAGTACTTC.

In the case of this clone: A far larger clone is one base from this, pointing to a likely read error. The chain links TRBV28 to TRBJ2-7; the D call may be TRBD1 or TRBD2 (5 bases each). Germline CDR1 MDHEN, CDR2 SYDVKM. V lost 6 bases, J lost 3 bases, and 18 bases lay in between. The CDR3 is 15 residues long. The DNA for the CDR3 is TGTGCCAGCAGGCCATCTAGCTATAGGGGCTACGAGCAGTACTTC. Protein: CASRPSSYRGYEQYF.

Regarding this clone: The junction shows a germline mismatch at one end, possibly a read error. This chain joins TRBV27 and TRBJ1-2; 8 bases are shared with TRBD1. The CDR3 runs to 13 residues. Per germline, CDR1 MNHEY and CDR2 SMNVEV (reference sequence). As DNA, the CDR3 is TGTGCCAGCAGACAGGGGGTCGGGCGTAGCTACACATTC. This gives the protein CASRQGVGRSYTF.

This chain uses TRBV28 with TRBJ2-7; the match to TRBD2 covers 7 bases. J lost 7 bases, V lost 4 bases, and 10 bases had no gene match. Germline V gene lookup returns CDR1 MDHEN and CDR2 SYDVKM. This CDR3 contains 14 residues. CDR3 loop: CASSSDQKAGEQYF. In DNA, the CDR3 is TGTGCCAGCAGTTCCGACCAGAAAGCGGGGGAGCAGTACTTC.

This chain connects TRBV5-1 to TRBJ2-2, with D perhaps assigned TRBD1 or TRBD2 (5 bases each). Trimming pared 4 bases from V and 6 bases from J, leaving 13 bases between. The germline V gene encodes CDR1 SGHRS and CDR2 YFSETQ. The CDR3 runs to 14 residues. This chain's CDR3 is CASSPGPGAGELFF. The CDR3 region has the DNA TGCGCCAGCAGCCCGGGACCTGGGGCCGGGGAGCTGTTTTTT.

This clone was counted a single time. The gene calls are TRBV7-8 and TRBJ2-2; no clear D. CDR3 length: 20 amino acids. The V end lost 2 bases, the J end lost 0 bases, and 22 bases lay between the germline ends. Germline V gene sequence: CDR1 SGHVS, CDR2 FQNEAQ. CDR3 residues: CASSLILVFSEDANTGELFF. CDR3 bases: TGTGCCAGCAGCTTAATTTTAGTTTTTAGTGAAGACGCGAACACCGGGGAGCTGTTTTTT.

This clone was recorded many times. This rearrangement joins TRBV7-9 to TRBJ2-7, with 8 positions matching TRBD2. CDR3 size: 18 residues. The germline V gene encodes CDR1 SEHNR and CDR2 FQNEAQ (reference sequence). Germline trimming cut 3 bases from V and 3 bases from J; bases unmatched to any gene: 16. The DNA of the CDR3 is TGTGCCAGCAGCTTTTTAGCGGGACGAAGCCTAGGGAACTACGAGCAGTACTTC. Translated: CASSFLAGRSLGNYEQYF.